This T cell receptor beta chain originates from a study of OX40 agonist ivuxolimab in advanced cancers. Study results and limitations: Expanded peripheral T-cell antigen specificity went undetermined.

V lost 5 bases, J lost 8 bases, and 12 bases lay in between. The CDR3 contains 12 residues. CDR1 and CDR2 (germline): SGHTA, FQGNSA. Assay: immunoSEQ multiplex PCR; the TCRdb copy retains only in-frame clones and omits some. The sample has 83,000 or so clones; 84% are singletons. In the case of this clone: Its antigen is undetermined.

The gene calls are TRBV7-2 and TRBJ1-2, with D possibly matching TRBD1 (5 bases). This sequence was found in an adult with an advanced solid tumor such as melanoma, head and neck, liver or kidney cancer. The sequencing here drew on CD4+ or CD8+ T cells sorted from blood, taken in a trial of the OX40 agonist ivuxolimab. The CDR3 DNA reads TGTGCCAGCAGCCCCCGTCGGGGCGGCTACACCTTC. Protein sequence: CASSPRRGGYTF. Filled out from reference TRBV7-2 and TRBJ1-2, the complete variable domain reads GAGVSQSPSNKVTEKGKDVELRCDPISGHTALYWYRQSLGQGLEFLIYFQGNSAPDKSGLPSDRFSAERTGGSVSTLTIQRTQQEDSAVYLCASSPRRGGYTFGSGTRLTVV.